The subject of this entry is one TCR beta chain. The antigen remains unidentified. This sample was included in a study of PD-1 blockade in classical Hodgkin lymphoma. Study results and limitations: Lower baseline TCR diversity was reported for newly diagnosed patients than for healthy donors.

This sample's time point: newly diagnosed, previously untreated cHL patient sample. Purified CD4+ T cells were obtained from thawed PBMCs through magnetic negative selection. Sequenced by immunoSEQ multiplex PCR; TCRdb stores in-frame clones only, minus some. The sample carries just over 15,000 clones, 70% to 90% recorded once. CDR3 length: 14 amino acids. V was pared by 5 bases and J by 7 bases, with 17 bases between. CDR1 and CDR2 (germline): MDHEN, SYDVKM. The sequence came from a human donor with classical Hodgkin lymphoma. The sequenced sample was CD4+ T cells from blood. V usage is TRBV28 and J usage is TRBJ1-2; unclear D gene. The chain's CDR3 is CASSPWTQTLGYTF. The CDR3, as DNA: TGTGCCAGCAGTCCTTGGACCCAGACGCTTGGCTACACCTTC.